The present T cell receptor (beta chain) was sequenced within a study of blood T cell repertoires in COVID-19. On the study more broadly: Both acute and convalescent COVID-19 samples were obtained from the United States, Italy and Spain.

Sequencing was performed with immunoSEQ multiplex PCR; in TCRdb, only in-frame clones are kept and a portion is missing. The top ten clones hold roughly 8.6% of a sample with 250,000 or so clones, about 89% of them seen once. V lost 0 bases to trimming and J lost 4 bases, with 19 bases between them. The CDR3 extends over 17 amino acids. Germline V CDR1 and CDR2: LGHNA, YNFKEQ. The receptor's source is a man between 35 and 55 years old who had recovered from COVID-19. The rearrangement uses TRBV4-2 and TRBJ2-7, with a tentative D call TRBD2 (5 bases). The source material was PBMCs or T cells enriched from blood (not recorded which). The CDR3 sequence: CASSQELASPSTYEQYF. The CDR3 nucleotides are TGTGCCAGCAGCCAAGAATTAGCTAGCCCCTCTACTTACGAGCAGTACTTC.